Presented here are 31 T cell receptor beta chains from one specimen sequenced in a study of blood T cell repertoires in COVID-19. TCRdb's table, derived via immunoSEQ multiplex PCR, lists solely in-frame clones and lacks some. This sample has around 470,000 clones; 89% occur once, and the top ten carry roughly 0.9%. Material: peripheral blood. All receptors derive from a man aged 18 to 30 with COVID-19, enrolled during active disease.

This chain joins TRBV6-1 and TRBJ1-2, with a weak D call TRBD1 (5 bases). The CDR3 totals 15 residues. Germline V gives CDR1 MNHNS, CDR2 SASEGT. V shed 1 base and J shed 5 bases, with 14 bases lying between them. CDR3 DNA: TGTGCCAGCAGTGAAGTGAAGCAGGGAAGGTATGGCTACACCTTC. Amino acid sequence: CASSEVKQGRYGYTF.

This clone was detected once. The rearrangement uses TRBV25-1 and TRBJ1-3, with D possibly being TRBD1 (6 bases). Germline values: CDR1 MGHDK, CDR2 SYGVNS. Trimming took off 3 bases at V and 4 bases at J, with 16 bases between the two ends. The CDR3 sequence is 16 residues long. The CDR3 sequence is CASSDSRGRWGNTIYF. The CDR3 coding sequence is TGTGCCAGCAGTGACTCCAGGGGAAGGTGGGGAAACACCATATATTTT.

V gene TRBV10-1 combines with J gene TRBJ1-1; D gene ambiguous. The germline V and J ends were trimmed by 0 bases and 6 bases, with 11 bases remaining between them. CDR3 length: 14 residues. Germline values: CDR1 WNHNN, CDR2 SYGVQD (reference sequence). The CDR3 loop reads CASSESLGIPEAFF. CDR3 nucleotide sequence: TGCGCCAGCAGTGAGTCACTCGGGATCCCTGAAGCTTTCTTT.

The chain links TRBV13 to TRBJ2-7, with 7 nucleotides matching TRBD2. The CDR3 is made up of 15 amino acids. V trimming: 8 bases; J trimming: 5 bases; junction bases outside the gene matches: 15. The germline V gene encodes CDR1 PRHDT and CDR2 FYEKMQ (reference sequence). CDR3 amino acids: CASEQRTSSNNEQYF. The CDR3 DNA sequence: TGTGCCAGCGAGCAGAGGACTAGTAGTAATAACGAGCAGTACTTC. The complete variable domain, with remaining parts taken from reference TRBV13 and TRBJ2-7, reads AAGVIQSPRHLIKEKRETATLKCYPIPRHDTVYWYQQGPGQDPQFLISFYEKMQSDKGSIPDRFSAQQFSDYHSELNMSSLELGDSALYFCASEQRTSSNNEQYFGPGTRLTVT.

This clone was seen more than once but under ten times. V usage is TRBV30 and J usage is TRBJ2-7; 11 bases align to TRBD1. The J segment lost 2 bases and the V segment lost 0 bases, leaving 3 bases of the junction unmatched. Germline V CDR1 and CDR2: GTSNPN, SVGIG (reference sequence). The CDR3 length is 15 residues. CDR3 sequence: CAWSVGTGGPYEQYF. In DNA form, the CDR3 reads TGTGCCTGGAGTGTCGGGACAGGGGGACCCTACGAGCAGTACTTC. The full variable domain, rest sourced from reference TRBV30 and TRBJ2-7, is SQTIHQWPATLVQPVGSPLSLECTVEGTSNPNLYWYRQAAGRGLQLLFYSVGIGQISSEVPQNLSASRPQDRQFILSSKKLLLSDSGFYLCAWSVGTGGPYEQYFGPGTRLTVT.

This chain links TRBV11-2 with TRBJ2-3; D possibly corresponds to TRBD2 (6 bases). CDR1 is SGHAT, CDR2 FQNNGV, per germline. The CDR3 runs to 15 residues. V lost 2 bases, J lost 4 bases, and 13 bases lay in between. CDR3 sequence reads: CASSLSTPGADTQYF. CDR3 nucleotides: TGTGCCAGCAGCTTATCAACACCGGGAGCAGATACGCAGTATTTT.

This chain uses TRBV5-1 with TRBJ2-3, with D unresolved. This CDR3 contains 14 residues. Trimming removed 2 bases from V and 2 bases from J, with 9 bases in between. Germline-derived CDR1 and CDR2 are SGHRS and YFSETQ. This CDR3 is CASSLTGYTDTQYF. Here the CDR3 DNA reads TGCGCCAGCAGCTTAACCGGTTACACAGATACGCAGTATTTT.

The V call is TRBV16, the J call TRBJ1-2; TRBD1 might be the D (6 bases). The germline V gene encodes CDR1 KGHSY and CDR2 FQNENV. This CDR3 has 14 amino acids. With 0 bases removed from V and 4 bases from J, the gap between germline ends came to 9 bases. The CDR3 region is CASSQSDSAYGYTF. For the CDR3, the DNA is TGTGCCAGCAGCCAATCGGACAGCGCCTATGGCTACACCTTC.

This rearrangement joins TRBV7-9 to TRBJ2-2; no definite D call. CDR3 size: 14 residues. The germline V and J ends were trimmed by 5 bases and 9 bases, with 16 bases remaining between them. CDR1 SEHNR and CDR2 FQNEAQ come from the germline V gene (reference sequence). The CDR3 region is CASSVPPSHRELFF. The CDR3 coding sequence is TGTGCCAGCAGCGTCCCCCCGAGTCACCGGGAGCTGTTTTTT.

This clone was seen just once. The rearrangement joins TRBV2 to TRBJ2-3; no definite D call. The ends were cut back, 6 bases at V and 0 bases at J, with 4 bases in the middle. The length of the CDR3 is 12 residues. The germline V gene encodes CDR1 SNHLY and CDR2 FYNNEI. The DNA of the CDR3 is TGTGCCAGCAGCGGGAGCACAGATACGCAGTATTTT. Its translation: CASSGSTDTQYF.

The rearrangement uses TRBV5-1 and TRBJ1-3, with TRBD1 as a possible D gene (6 bases). Germline V gene sequence: CDR1 SGHRS, CDR2 YFSETQ. The CDR3 is made up of 14 amino acids. With 0 bases removed from V and 5 bases from J, the gap between germline ends came to 9 bases. The CDR3 is CASSLEDRRNTIYF. The CDR3 DNA follows: TGCGCCAGCAGCTTGGAGGACAGAAGAAACACCATATATTTT.

The chain links TRBV5-5 to TRBJ2-2; weak D call: TRBD2 (6 bases). The germline V gene encodes CDR1 SGHKS and CDR2 YYEKEE (reference sequence). There are 13 residues in the CDR3. The V end was cut by 4 bases, the J end by 4 bases, with 8 bases between. Written as DNA, the CDR3 is TGTGCCAGCAGCCCGGAGGGCACCGGGGAGCTGTTTTTT. Amino acids: CASSPEGTGELFF.

The chain combines TRBV29-1 with TRBJ2-3, with 9 bases aligning to TRBD1. Germline V gene sequence: CDR1 SQVTM, CDR2 ANQGSEA. Losses at the gene ends were 7 bases for V and 0 bases for J; bases not matched to a gene: 5. This CDR3 is built from 14 residues. The CDR3 DNA is TGCAGCGCAACCGGGACAGGGAGCACAGATACGCAGTATTTT. Amino acid sequence: CSATGTGSTDTQYF.

The chain couples TRBV15 to TRBJ1-3, with a tentative D call TRBD1 (6 bases). The V gene's germline CDR1 is LNHNV and CDR2 YYDKDF (reference sequence). V lost 6 bases and J lost 0, with 12 bases in between. The CDR3 extends over 15 amino acids. CDR3: CATRISGVSGNTIYF. Written as DNA, the CDR3 is TGTGCCACCAGGATCTCAGGGGTCTCTGGAAACACCATATATTTT.

The chain carries TRBV7-2 and TRBJ1-5; D remains unclear. Germline values: CDR1 SGHTA, CDR2 FQGNSA. Trimming stripped 1 base from V and 5 bases from J, with 9 bases between. This CDR3 comprises 14 residues. CDR3 in DNA: TGTGCCAGCAGCTTAGTAGGGAGACATCAGCCCCAGCATTTT. Translation: CASSLVGRHQPQHF.

The chain joins TRBV18 to TRBJ1-1; 9 bases match TRBD1. In germline, CDR1 is KGHSH, CDR2 LQKENI. V lost 5 bases and J lost 6; bases outside the gene matches: 7. This CDR3 comprises 14 residues. The CDR3 loop reads CASSSDRGRAEAFF. The CDR3 DNA reads TGTGCCAGCTCATCCGACAGGGGGAGGGCTGAAGCTTTCTTT.

The chain has TRBV4-1 and TRBJ1-1; 10 bases line up with TRBD1. The V gene end was trimmed by 3 bases and the J gene end by 8 bases; junction bases not matched to a gene: 6. Germline lookup yields CDR1 MGHRA and CDR2 YSYEKL. This CDR3 is 14 amino acids long. The CDR3 protein is CASSQDRGYEEAFF. CDR3 DNA sequence: TGCGCCAGCAGCCAGGACAGGGGGTATGAAGAAGCTTTCTTT.

The V and J genes are TRBV24-1 and TRBJ2-2; D is possibly TRBD2 (5 bases). The germline CDR1 and CDR2 sequences are KGHDR and SFDVKD. The CDR3 consists of 16 residues. Trimming stripped 9 bases from V and 1 base from J, with 17 bases between. CDR3 DNA: TGTGCCACCGCCCAAGAAGCGGCTATGAACACCGGGGAGCTGTTTTTT. Amino acids: CATAQEAAMNTGELFF.

This chain joins TRBV11-3 and TRBJ2-2; TRBD2 is a possible D gene (5 bases). V lost 1 base to trimming and J lost 2 bases, with 11 bases between them. Germline CDR1 SGHNT, CDR2 YENEEA. The CDR3 loop spans 16 amino acids. CDR3 nucleotide sequence: TGTGCCAGCAGCTTAGTCGCCGGGATAAACACCGGGGAGCTGTTTTTT. Its translation: CASSLVAGINTGELFF.

This clone was counted between two and nine times. V is TRBV14 and J is TRBJ2-7, with 10 positions matching TRBD2. The CDR3 extends over 18 amino acids. Losses at the gene ends were 1 base for V and 4 bases for J; bases not matched to a gene: 13. The germline CDR1 and CDR2 sequences are SGHDN and FVKESK. The CDR3 DNA is TGTGCCAGCAGCCAAGTAGGAGCGGGAGGGATGAGAACGTACGAGCAGTACTTC. As protein: CASSQVGAGGMRTYEQYF.

The gene calls are TRBV19 and TRBJ2-5; 8 nucleotides match TRBD2. Germline CDR1 and CDR2: LNHDA and SQIVND (reference sequence). CDR3 length equals 16 residues. With V trimmed by 3 bases and J by 5 bases, 11 bases remained unmatched. In DNA, the CDR3 is TGTGCCAGTAGTATTAGCCGTGGCGGGAGGTTTGAGACCCAGTACTTC. This encodes CASSISRGGRFETQYF.

This sequence joins TRBV6-5 and TRBJ2-7; 8 bases are shared with TRBD2. The ends lost 6 bases at V and 3 bases at J; junction bases unmatched: 4. This CDR3 comprises 13 residues. Germline V gene data show CDR1 as MNHEY and CDR2 as SVGAGI. The CDR3 loop is CASSLTSDYEQYF. CDR3 coding DNA: TGTGCCAGCAGCCTGACTAGCGACTACGAGCAGTACTTC.

The rearrangement links TRBV6-5 to TRBJ2-5; D not certain. Deletions cut 8 bases from V and 4 bases from J, with 14 bases between. The CDR3 totals 13 residues. Germline assignment: CDR1 MNHEY and CDR2 SVGAGI. For the CDR3, the DNA is TGTGCCAGCTCGACCATATGGGCAGAGACCCAGTACTTC. It translates to CASSTIWAETQYF.

This chain connects TRBV13 to TRBJ2-7; D gene unclear. Trimming shortened V by 4 bases and J by 0 bases, and 4 bases separated the two germline ends. Germline V lookup: CDR1 PRHDT, CDR2 FYEKMQ (reference sequence). The CDR3 is 12 residues long. Here the CDR3 reads CASSSLSYEQYF. As DNA, the CDR3 is TGTGCCAGCAGCTCCCTCTCCTACGAGCAGTACTTC.

The V gene is TRBV6-5, the J gene TRBJ2-7; 8 nucleotides agree with TRBD1. The germline V gene has CDR1 MNHEY and CDR2 SVGAGI. V was clipped by 6 bases and J by 3 bases; unmatched bases: 7. The CDR3 loop spans 14 amino acids. This CDR3 is CASSWDRLDYEQYF. Here the CDR3 DNA reads TGTGCCAGCAGCTGGGACAGGTTAGACTACGAGCAGTACTTC.

Only one count was recorded for this clone. The chain couples TRBV9 to TRBJ2-7; 11 bases agree with TRBD2. The CDR3 length is 15 residues. Trimming at V came to 0 bases and at J to 6 bases, leaving 5 bases not matched to a gene. Germline V lookup: CDR1 SGDLS, CDR2 YYNGEE. The CDR3 spells CASSVEVAGGLEQYF. CDR3 sequence (DNA): TGTGCCAGCAGCGTAGAGGTAGCGGGAGGGCTCGAGCAGTACTTC.

The chain couples TRBV5-4 to TRBJ1-2; no reliable D call. Germline CDR1 reads SGHNT; CDR2 reads YYREEE (reference sequence). The CDR3 has 14 amino acids. With 5 bases removed from V and 3 bases from J, the gap between germline ends came to 14 bases. This CDR3 reads CASRKDLGDYGYTF. The DNA for the CDR3 is TGTGCCAGCAGGAAAGATCTTGGAGACTATGGCTACACCTTC.

V usage is TRBV5-6 and J usage is TRBJ2-1; 7 nucleotides line up with TRBD2. CDR1 is SGHDT, CDR2 YYEEEE, per germline. The length of the CDR3 is 15 residues. Trimming at V came to 4 bases and at J to 2 bases, leaving 6 bases not matched to a gene. The CDR3 bases are TGTGCCAGCAGCCCCGCGGGAGCGCCCTACAATGAGCAGTTCTTC. Protein: CASSPAGAPYNEQFF. Complete variable domain (other parts from reference TRBV5-6 and TRBJ2-1): DAGVTQSPTHLIKTRGQQVTLRCSPKSGHDTVSWYQQALGQGPQFIFQYYEEEERQRGNFPDRFSGHQFPNYSSELNVNALLLGDSALYLCASSPAGAPYNEQFFGPGTRLTVL.

V usage is TRBV20-1 and J usage is TRBJ2-1, with a tentative D call TRBD2 (7 bases). Germline assignment: CDR1 DFQATT and CDR2 SNEGSKA (reference sequence). The V gene lost 3 bases and the J gene lost 4 bases, with 16 bases spanning the gap. The CDR3 extends over 15 amino acids. DNA for the CDR3: TGCAGTGCTAGTACATGGGAGGGGGGGTACAATGAGCAGTTCTTC. Translated: CSASTWEGGYNEQFF.

The V call is TRBV12-5, the J call TRBJ2-6, with no clear D. CDR1 LGHNT and CDR2 FRNRAP come from the germline V gene. The CDR3 is 16 residues long. The V end lost 5 bases, the J end lost 1 base, and 12 bases lay between the germline ends. The chain's CDR3 is CASGPAEVSGANVLTF. In DNA, the CDR3 is TGTGCTAGTGGTCCCGCAGAGGTTTCTGGGGCCAACGTCCTGACTTTC. Variable domain in full (rest from reference TRBV12-5 and TRBJ2-6): DARVTQTPRHKVTEMGQEVTMRCQPILGHNTVFWYRQTMMQGLELLAYFRNRAPLDDSGMPKDRFSAEMPDATLATLKIQPSEPRDSAVYFCASGPAEVSGANVLTFGAGSRLTVL.

The chain employs TRBV2 and TRBJ1-6; 7 positions match TRBD1. CDR3 size: 16 residues. CDR1 and CDR2 (germline): SNHLY, FYNNEI. V lost 3 bases and J lost 6; bases outside the gene matches: 8. CDR3 sequence reads: CASSDRLSGGNSPLHF. CDR3 DNA sequence: TGTGCCAGCAGTGATCGCCTCTCAGGGGGTAATTCACCCCTCCACTTT.